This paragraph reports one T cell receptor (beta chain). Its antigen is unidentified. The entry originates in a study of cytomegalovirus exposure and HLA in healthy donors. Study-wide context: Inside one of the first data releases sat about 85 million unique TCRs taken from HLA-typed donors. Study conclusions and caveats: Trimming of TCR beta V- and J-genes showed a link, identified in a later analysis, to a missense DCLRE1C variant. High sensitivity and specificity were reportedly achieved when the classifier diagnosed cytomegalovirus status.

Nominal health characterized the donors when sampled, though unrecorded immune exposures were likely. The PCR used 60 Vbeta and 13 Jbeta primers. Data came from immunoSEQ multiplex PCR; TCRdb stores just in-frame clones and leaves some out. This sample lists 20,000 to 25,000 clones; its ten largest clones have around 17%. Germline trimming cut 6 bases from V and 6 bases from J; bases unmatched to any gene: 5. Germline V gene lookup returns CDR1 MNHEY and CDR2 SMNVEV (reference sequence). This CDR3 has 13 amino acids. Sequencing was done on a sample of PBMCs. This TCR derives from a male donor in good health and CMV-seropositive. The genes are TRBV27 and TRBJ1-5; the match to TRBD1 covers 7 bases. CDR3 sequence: CASRATGSQPQHF. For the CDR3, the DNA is TGTGCCAGCAGGGCGACAGGGTCTCAGCCCCAGCATTTT.